These 23 T cell receptor beta chains were all obtained from the same sample, sequenced in a study of identifying expanded T cells in peripheral blood. The data were produced by immunoSEQ multiplex PCR, yet TCRdb's version contains in-frame clones alone and is incomplete. The table shows 100,000 or so clones, with approximately 89% occurring only once. The specimen sequenced was blood. Receptors originate from a person between 18 and 69 years old in good health.

The chain links TRBV20-1 to TRBJ2-3; D uncertain. V lost 6 bases and J lost 5, with 9 bases in between. CDR1 and CDR2 (germline): DFQATT, SNEGSKA (reference sequence). The CDR3 has 11 residues. In DNA, the CDR3 is TGCAGTGCCAAGACGGGAGATACGCAGTATTTT. Encoded protein: CSAKTGDTQYF.

There are a few counts of this clone. V and J are TRBV5-1 and TRBJ1-6; maybe TRBD1 (5 bases). This CDR3 comprises 13 residues. Germline V gives CDR1 SGHRS, CDR2 YFSETQ. Deletions cut 1 base from V and 9 bases from J, with 8 bases between. The CDR3 nucleotides are TGCGCCAGCAGCTTGCCAGGGAGTTCACCCCTCCACTTT. Amino acids: CASSLPGSSPLHF. Looking up the rest from reference TRBV5-1 and TRBJ1-6 gives the full variable domain: KAGVTQTPRYLIKTRGQQVTLSCSPISGHRSVSWYQQTPGQGLQFLFEYFSETQRNKGNFPGRFSGRQFSNSRSEMNVSTLELGDSALYLCASSLPGSSPLHFGNGTRLTVT.

The J gene is TRBJ2-3, the V gene TRBV7-9, with 13 bases fitting TRBD2. The CDR3 loop spans 15 amino acids. Germline CDR1 and CDR2: SEHNR and FQNEAQ (reference sequence). V shed 5 bases and J 4 bases; nucleotides not matched to a gene: 3. CDR3 sequence (DNA): TGTGCCAGCAGCCCGGGACTAGCGGGGCCAGATACGCAGTATTTT. The encoded protein is CASSPGLAGPDTQYF. The full variable domain, rest sourced from reference TRBV7-9 and TRBJ2-3, is DTGVSQNPRHKITKRGQNVTFRCDPISEHNRLYWYRQTLGQGPEFLTYFQNEAQLEKSRLLSDRFSAERPKGSFSTLEIQRTEQGDSAMYLCASSPGLAGPDTQYFGPGTRLTVL.

The chain carries TRBV5-1 and TRBJ1-3; TRBD1 matches at 11 bases. The V gene's germline CDR1 is SGHRS and CDR2 YFSETQ. The CDR3 length is 17 residues. J lost 0 bases, V lost 2 bases, and 4 bases had no gene match. CDR3: CASSFTGTGGSGNTIYF. The CDR3 DNA sequence: TGCGCCAGCAGCTTCACCGGGACAGGGGGCTCTGGAAACACCATATATTTT.

Note on this clone: Additional DNA sequences in this sample encode the identical CDR3. The chain combines TRBV7-2 with TRBJ2-7; D is ambiguous. The V and J ends lost 1 base and 4 bases respectively, with 5 bases between them. The V gene's germline CDR1 is SGHTA and CDR2 FQGNSA. The CDR3 has 12 residues. The CDR3 region has the DNA TGTGCCAGCAGCTTAGTGTCGTACGAGCAGTACTTC. Translation: CASSLVSYEQYF.

The chain couples TRBV19 to TRBJ1-6, with D possibly being TRBD1 (5 bases). The germline V and J ends were trimmed by 3 bases and 6 bases, with 18 bases remaining between them. This CDR3 region has 17 residues. The germline V gene has CDR1 LNHDA and CDR2 SQIVND (reference sequence). CDR3 bases: TGTGCCAGTAGTATGAAGTGGGGCAGCAGTACTAATTCACCCCTCCACTTT. Translating it yields CASSMKWGSSTNSPLHF.

The genes are TRBV9 and TRBJ2-7, with 7 bases lining up with TRBD1. Germline-derived CDR1 and CDR2 are SGDLS and YYNGEE. The CDR3 is 15 amino acids. V trimming: 3 bases; J trimming: 3 bases; junction bases outside the gene matches: 9. CDR3 sequence (DNA): TGTGCCAGCAGCGCACAGGGGTCTTCCTACTACGAGCAGTACTTC. Residues: CASSAQGSSYYEQYF.

The chain combines TRBV28 with TRBJ1-6, with 7 bases identical to TRBD1. Germline-derived CDR1 and CDR2 are MDHEN and SYDVKM. This CDR3 is 14 amino acids long. V shed 6 bases and J 8 bases; nucleotides not matched to a gene: 7. The DNA of the CDR3 is TGTGCCAGCAGCCCGGGACAGATTTATTCACCCCTCCACTTT. This translates into CASSPGQIYSPLHF. The whole variable domain, filled in from reference TRBV28 and TRBJ1-6, reads DVKVTQSSRYLVKRTGEKVFLECVQDMDHENMFWYRQDPGLGLRLIYFSYDVKMKEKGDIPEGYSVSREKKERFSLILESASTNQTSMYLCASSPGQIYSPLHFGNGTRLTVT.

J is TRBJ1-2 and V is TRBV13; 12 bases match TRBD1. Trimming cost V 1 base and J 6 bases; bases outside gene matches: 12. Germline loops: CDR1 PRHDT, CDR2 FYEKMQ (reference sequence). This CDR3 has 18 residues. CDR3 sequence (DNA): TGTGCCAGCAGCTTAGTATCGGGGGACAGGGGGCGCTGGGATGGCTACACCTTC. Translation gives CASSLVSGDRGRWDGYTF.

With regard to this clone: The same CDR3 arises from other DNA sequences in this sample as well. J is TRBJ2-7 and V is TRBV14; the match to TRBD2 covers 12 bases. The CDR3 covers 15 residues. V lost 1 base to trimming and J lost 3 bases; unmatched junction nucleotides: 1. Per germline, CDR1 SGHDN and CDR2 FVKESK. The CDR3 DNA sequence: TGTGCCAGCAGCCAAGGACTAGCGGGAGTCTACGAGCAGTACTTC. It yields the protein CASSQGLAGVYEQYF.

The chain combines TRBV7-9 with TRBJ2-1; D is uncertain. Trimming shortened V by 6 bases and J by 8 bases, and 8 bases separated the two germline ends. Germline CDR1 SEHNR, CDR2 FQNEAQ (reference sequence). The CDR3 has 11 residues. The CDR3 loop reads CASRVAYEQFF. The CDR3 bases are TGTGCCAGCAGGGTAGCCTATGAGCAGTTCTTC. Looking up the rest from reference TRBV7-9 and TRBJ2-1 gives the full variable domain: DTGVSQNPRHKITKRGQNVTFRCDPISEHNRLYWYRQTLGQGPEFLTYFQNEAQLEKSRLLSDRFSAERPKGSFSTLEIQRTEQGDSAMYLCASRVAYEQFFGPGTRLTVL.

The chain carries TRBV6-5 and TRBJ2-1; D is ambiguous. The germline V gene has CDR1 MNHEY and CDR2 SVGAGI. The CDR3 is 16 residues long. V lost 0 bases and J lost 6, with 15 bases in between. The CDR3 here is CASSYSRTVWVNEQFF. The CDR3 nucleotides are TGTGCCAGCAGTTACTCGAGAACCGTGTGGGTCAATGAGCAGTTCTTC.

The chain employs TRBV6-6 and TRBJ1-3; 8 bases match TRBD1. Trimming removed 5 bases from V and 7 bases from J; junction bases left unmatched: 1. There are 12 residues in the CDR3. Germline V gives CDR1 MNHNY, CDR2 SVGAGI (reference sequence). The CDR3 protein is CASSRTGNTIYF. The CDR3 coding sequence is TGTGCCAGCAGTCGGACAGGGAACACCATATATTTT.

The gene calls are TRBV11-2 and TRBJ2-5; tentatively, D is TRBD1 or TRBD2 (6 bases each). Germline CDR1 SGHAT, CDR2 FQNNGV. This CDR3 has 15 amino acids. V dropped 4 bases and J dropped 4 bases, with 16 bases sitting between them. The CDR3 here is CASSSRGTSGETQYF. CDR3 in DNA: TGTGCCAGCAGCTCAAGGGGGACTTCCGGAGAGACCCAGTACTTC.

The V gene is TRBV19, the J gene TRBJ2-7; TRBD2 is a possible D gene (5 bases). The CDR3 contains 15 residues. Per the germline V gene, CDR1 is LNHDA and CDR2 is SQIVND (reference sequence). V was clipped by 5 bases and J by 4 bases, with 18 bases between them. CDR3 sequence reads: CASSPGSRLPYEQYF. The CDR3, as DNA: TGTGCCAGTAGTCCCGGGTCTAGACTACCTTACGAGCAGTACTTC.

The J gene is TRBJ1-5, the V gene TRBV28; tentatively, D is TRBD1 (5 bases). V lost 10 bases and J 0 bases, leaving 19 bases between the germline ends. Germline V CDR1 and CDR2: MDHEN, SYDVKM. CDR3 size: 16 residues. The CDR3 reads CATHDGGAGSNQPQHF. CDR3 coding DNA: TGTGCCACCCATGACGGAGGGGCTGGTAGCAATCAGCCCCAGCATTTT.

In DNA, the CDR3 is TGTGCCAGCAGTTTGGTCGGGGGCGCGAAGTTCAATCAGCCCCAGCATTTT. This sequence encodes CASSLVGGAKFNQPQHF. The rearrangement links TRBV28 to TRBJ1-5; perhaps TRBD1 as D (6 bases). Between the trimmed V and J ends, which lost 3 bases and 3 bases, there was a span of 18 bases. Germline-derived CDR1 and CDR2 are MDHEN and SYDVKM. The CDR3 is 17 amino acids.

The chain carries TRBV10-3 and TRBJ2-1; tentative D call: TRBD2 (7 bases). V was cut by 0 bases and J by 7 bases, with 10 bases left in between. Germline loops: CDR1 ENHRY, CDR2 SYGVKD. The CDR3 runs 14 residues. The CDR3 nucleotides are TGTGCCATCAGTGAGTCCGGGGGGCTGAATGAGCAGTTCTTC. It yields the protein CAISESGGLNEQFF.

V gene TRBV5-1 combines with J gene TRBJ2-3; TRBD2 might be the D (6 bases). Per germline, CDR1 SGHRS and CDR2 YFSETQ. The CDR3 loop spans 14 amino acids. The V end lost 0 bases, the J end lost 7 bases, and 12 bases lay between the germline ends. The CDR3 loop is CASSLAQEGNTQYF. In DNA form, the CDR3 reads TGCGCCAGCAGCTTGGCCCAGGAGGGAAATACGCAGTATTTT.

V is TRBV6-1 and J is TRBJ2-3; 7 bases match TRBD1. This CDR3 region has 13 residues. CDR1 and CDR2 (germline): MNHNS, SASEGT. CDR3 region: CGSTGANTDTQYF. Here the CDR3 DNA reads TGTGGCTCAACAGGGGCCAACACAGATACGCAGTATTTT.

The V call is TRBV6-5, the J call TRBJ1-4; D may be TRBD1 (6 bases). V lost 6 bases, J lost 4 bases, and 12 bases lay in between. Germline V gene sequence: CDR1 MNHEY, CDR2 SVGAGI. CDR3 length: 14 amino acids. CDR3 region: CASSPGQINEKLFF. In nucleotides, the CDR3 is TGTGCCAGCAGCCCCGGACAGATTAATGAAAAACTGTTTTTT.

V is TRBV29-1 and J is TRBJ1-1; D call uncertain. The length of the CDR3 is 11 residues. Germline CDR1 is SQVTM and CDR2 is ANQGSEA. The V end lost 6 bases, the J end lost 3 bases, and 8 bases lay between the germline ends. CDR3 nucleotide sequence: TGCAGCGTCCTATCGGACACTGAAGCTTTCTTT. Translated, it gives CSVLSDTEAFF.

The gene calls are TRBV7-9 and TRBJ1-2; 9 positions agree with TRBD1. CDR3 size: 16 residues. Germline assignment: CDR1 SEHNR and CDR2 FQNEAQ (reference sequence). With V trimmed by 5 bases and J by 6 bases, 13 bases remained unmatched. CDR3 protein: CASSPRGQGLLNGYTF. The CDR3 DNA is TGTGCCAGCAGCCCGCGGGGACAGGGTCTTCTTAATGGCTACACCTTC.